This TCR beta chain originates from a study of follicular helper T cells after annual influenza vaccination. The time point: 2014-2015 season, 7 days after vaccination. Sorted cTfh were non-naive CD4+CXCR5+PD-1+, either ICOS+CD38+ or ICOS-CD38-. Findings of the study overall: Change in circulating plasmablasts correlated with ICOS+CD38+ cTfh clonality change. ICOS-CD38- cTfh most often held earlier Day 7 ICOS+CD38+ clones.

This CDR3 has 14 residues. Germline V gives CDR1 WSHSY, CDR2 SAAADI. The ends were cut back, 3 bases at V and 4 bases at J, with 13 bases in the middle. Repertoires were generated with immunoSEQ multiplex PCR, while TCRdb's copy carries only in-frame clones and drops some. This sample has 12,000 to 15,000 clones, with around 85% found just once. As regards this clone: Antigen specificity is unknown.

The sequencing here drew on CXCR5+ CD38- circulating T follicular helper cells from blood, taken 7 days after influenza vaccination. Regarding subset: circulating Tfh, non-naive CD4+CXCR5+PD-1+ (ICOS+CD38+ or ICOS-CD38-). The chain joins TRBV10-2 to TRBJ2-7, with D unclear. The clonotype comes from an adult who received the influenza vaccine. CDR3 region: CASSESHYKYEQYF. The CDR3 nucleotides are TGCGCCAGCAGTGAATCCCACTATAAATACGAGCAGTACTTC.